This passage covers 23 T cell receptor beta chains from one sample sequenced in a study of shared clonotypes between healthy human individuals. Profiled with immunoSEQ multiplex PCR; TCRdb holds only in-frame clones, not every one. The table has 1.5 million to 2.5 million clones, about 95% seen once. Selected positively for CCR7 and CD45RO-negative, naive CD8 cells excluded terminally differentiated effector memory CD45RA+ cells. Sequencing was performed on naive CD8+ T cells sorted from blood. The receptors here all came from a young man in good health.

Points on this clone: Other nucleotide sequences in the sample specify the same CDR3. V usage is TRBV27 and J usage is TRBJ2-2; D remains ambiguous. Germline loops: CDR1 MNHEY, CDR2 SMNVEV (reference sequence). Trimming stripped 5 bases from V and 2 bases from J, with 6 bases between. This CDR3 has 13 residues. CDR3 in DNA: TGTGCCAGCAGTATACTAAACACCGGGGAGCTGTTTTTT. It translates to CASSILNTGELFF.

This clone was seen only once. This rearrangement joins TRBV19 to TRBJ1-1; D is perhaps TRBD1 (5 bases). Germline CDR1 is LNHDA and CDR2 is SQIVND (reference sequence). V lost 7 bases, J lost 7 bases, and 10 bases lay in between. The CDR3 totals 11 residues. CDR3 residues: CASIQADEAFF. The CDR3 DNA is TGTGCCAGTATACAGGCCGATGAAGCTTTCTTT. Together with reference TRBV19 and TRBJ1-1, the CDR3 gives the full variable domain: DGGITQSPKYLFRKEGQNVTLSCEQNLNHDAMYWYRQDPGQGLRLIYYSQIVNDFQKGDIAEGYSVSREKKESFPLTVTSAQKNPTAFYLCASIQADEAFFGQGTRLTVV.

This rearrangement joins TRBV28 to TRBJ2-7; D is undetermined. CDR3 length: 12 residues. V was pared by 6 bases and J by 5 bases, with 11 bases between. CDR1 MDHEN and CDR2 SYDVKM come from the germline V gene. The DNA for the CDR3 is TGTGCCAGCAGCACCCCCCAGGACGAGCAGTACTTC. It encodes CASSTPQDEQYF.

The rearrangement joins TRBV7-8 to TRBJ2-3; 9 bases line up with TRBD2. CDR1 and CDR2 (germline): SGHVS, FQNEAQ. The CDR3 consists of 17 residues. V trimming: 5 bases; J trimming: 0 bases; junction bases outside the gene matches: 9. The DNA for the CDR3 is TGTGCCAGCAGCCCCAGACTAGCGGAAGCTAGCACAGATACGCAGTATTTT. It encodes CASSPRLAEASTDTQYF.

The chain employs TRBV6-1 and TRBJ2-7, with D possibly TRBD2 on 5 matching bases. CDR3 length equals 16 residues. Germline lookup yields CDR1 MNHNS and CDR2 SASEGT. V was shortened by 3 bases and J by 7 bases, with 22 bases between the two germline ends. CDR3 region: CASSDTLGLLSEEQYF. As DNA, the CDR3 is TGTGCCAGCAGTGACACCCTCGGACTCTTGTCTGAGGAGCAGTACTTC.

Of note for this clone: The same CDR3 arises from other DNA sequences in this sample as well. The J gene is TRBJ1-5, the V gene TRBV27, with TRBD1 matching 7 bases. V gave up 4 bases and J gave up 2 bases; unmatched junction bases: 2. Germline CDR1 and CDR2: MNHEY and SMNVEV (reference sequence). This CDR3 is built from 14 residues. The CDR3 DNA sequence: TGTGCCAGCAGTTCCGGACAGGGCAATCAGCCCCAGCATTTT. Translating it yields CASSSGQGNQPQHF.

The chain is built from TRBV4-1 and TRBJ1-5; D is uncertain. Trimming pared 1 base from V and 3 bases from J, leaving 10 bases between. The length of the CDR3 is 15 residues. Germline V gene data show CDR1 as MGHRA and CDR2 as YSYEKL. As DNA, the CDR3 is TGCGCCAGCAGCCAAGCTGACGGCCTCAATCAGCCCCAGCATTTT. Its translation: CASSQADGLNQPQHF.

The chain couples TRBV7-9 to TRBJ2-7; a weak D match, TRBD1 (5 bases). V lost 1 base, J lost 5 bases, and 9 bases lay in between. The CDR3 length is 13 residues. Looked up from germline, CDR1 is SEHNR and CDR2 is FQNEAQ (reference sequence). The CDR3 nucleotides are TGTGCCAGCAGCTTAGGCACAGGCCACGAGCAGTACTTC. This codes for CASSLGTGHEQYF.

Regarding this clone: The same CDR3 arises from other DNA sequences in this sample as well. The chain is built from TRBV9 and TRBJ1-2; D ambiguous. The germline CDR1 and CDR2 sequences are SGDLS and YYNGEE. CDR3 length: 13 residues. V gave up 3 bases and J gave up 4 bases, with 10 bases separating them. The CDR3 sequence is CASSAGTAYGYTF. CDR3 in DNA: TGTGCCAGCAGCGCCGGCACAGCCTATGGCTACACCTTC. The whole variable domain, filled in from reference TRBV9 and TRBJ1-2, reads DSGVTQTPKHLITATGQRVTLRCSPRSGDLSVYWYQQSLDQGLQFLIQYYNGEERAKGNILERFSAQQFPDLHSELNLSSLELGDSALYFCASSAGTAYGYTFGSGTRLTVV.

V and J are TRBV28 and TRBJ1-6; 9 nucleotides align to TRBD1. The CDR3 loop spans 16 amino acids. The J segment lost 8 bases and the V segment lost 6 bases, leaving 11 bases of the junction unmatched. Germline loops: CDR1 MDHEN, CDR2 SYDVKM. The chain's CDR3 is CASRHRGLRFDSPLHF. The CDR3 DNA reads TGTGCCAGCAGACACAGGGGGCTACGGTTTGATTCACCCCTCCACTTT.

This clone was recorded once. V is TRBV6-1 and J is TRBJ1-3, with D perhaps TRBD1 (6 bases). The germline CDR1 and CDR2 sequences are MNHNS and SASEGT. V was shortened by 6 bases and J by 2 bases, with 11 bases between the two germline ends. This CDR3 is 14 amino acids long. The CDR3 sequence: CASSHREAGNTIYF. CDR3 nucleotide sequence: TGTGCCAGCAGCCACAGGGAGGCTGGAAACACCATATATTTT.

The chain recombines TRBV4-1 with TRBJ2-7, with D possibly being TRBD1 (6 bases). The V end lost 2 bases, the J end lost 2 bases, and 10 bases lay between the germline ends. Germline lookup yields CDR1 MGHRA and CDR2 YSYEKL. The CDR3 has 14 residues. As DNA, the CDR3 is TGCGCCAGCAGCCAACGGACAGTCACCTACGAGCAGTACTTC. Translating it yields CASSQRTVTYEQYF.

The chain uses TRBV13 and TRBJ2-3, with 9 bases that match TRBD2. J gave up 2 bases and V 2 bases, and 5 bases lay outside the gene matches. CDR3 length: 16 residues. The germline V gene encodes CDR1 PRHDT and CDR2 FYEKMQ (reference sequence). CDR3 sequence (DNA): TGTGCCAGCAGCTTACCTAGCGGGGAAGACACAGATACGCAGTATTTT. It codes for CASSLPSGEDTDTQYF.

This chain uses TRBV5-1 with TRBJ1-1, with 10 bases aligning to TRBD1. The CDR3 is 16 amino acids. Unmatched junction bases numbered 6, after V lost 4 bases and J lost 0 bases. The germline CDR1 and CDR2 sequences are SGHRS and YFSETQ. This chain's CDR3 is CASSPPTGGLNTEAFF. CDR3 sequence (DNA): TGCGCCAGCAGCCCCCCGACAGGGGGCCTGAACACTGAAGCTTTCTTT.

The chain uses TRBV27 and TRBJ2-1; perhaps TRBD2 as D (6 bases). CDR1 is MNHEY, CDR2 SMNVEV, per germline (reference sequence). V lost 2 bases to trimming and J lost 4 bases, with 9 bases between them. CDR3 length: 14 amino acids. In DNA, the CDR3 is TGTGCCAGCAGTTTACTGGGACTTTACAATGAGCAGTTCTTC. Its translation: CASSLLGLYNEQFF.

The rearrangement joins TRBV6-5 to TRBJ2-5, with a weak D call TRBD2 (5 bases). V was shortened by 5 bases and J by 5 bases, with 18 bases between the two germline ends. The CDR3 consists of 15 residues. Germline assignment: CDR1 MNHEY and CDR2 SVGAGI. This CDR3 reads CASSPSALPGETQYF. The DNA for the CDR3 is TGTGCCAGCAGTCCCTCGGCCCTTCCGGGGGAGACCCAGTACTTC.

As regards this clone: This same CDR3 is encoded by further DNA sequences in the sample. The chain is built from TRBV9 and TRBJ2-7, with a weak D call TRBD1 (5 bases). CDR3 length: 14 amino acids. Trimming pared 0 bases from V and 2 bases from J, leaving 9 bases between. CDR1 and CDR2 (germline): SGDLS, YYNGEE. The CDR3 DNA reads TGTGCCAGCAGCGTAGGGGGCAGCACCTACGAGCAGTACTTC. It is translated as CASSVGGSTYEQYF.

The genes are TRBV19 and TRBJ1-6; D is possibly TRBD1 (5 bases). The germline V and J ends were trimmed by 5 bases and 6 bases, with 8 bases remaining between them. This CDR3 contains 13 residues. CDR1 LNHDA and CDR2 SQIVND come from the germline V gene (reference sequence). CDR3 amino acids: CASSPRGNSPLHF. CDR3 sequence (DNA): TGTGCCAGTAGTCCTAGGGGTAATTCACCCCTCCACTTT.

The V and J genes are TRBV13 and TRBJ2-5; 8 nucleotides line up with TRBD1. The length of the CDR3 is 18 residues. Per germline, CDR1 PRHDT and CDR2 FYEKMQ (reference sequence). Losses at the gene ends were 4 bases for V and 0 bases for J; bases not matched to a gene: 13. The DNA of the CDR3 is TGTGCCAGCAGCTCGACAGGGGCCGCTTCGAGGGACCAAGAGACCCAGTACTTC. Translated: CASSSTGAASRDQETQYF.

The rearrangement joins TRBV4-1 to TRBJ2-7; D unclear. The V and J ends lost 4 bases and 0 bases respectively, with 16 bases between them. The CDR3 spans 16 residues. The V gene's germline CDR1 is MGHRA and CDR2 YSYEKL. CDR3 residues: CASSPQPDPSSYEQYF. The CDR3 DNA reads TGCGCCAGCAGCCCCCAACCAGATCCAAGCTCCTACGAGCAGTACTTC.

The chain carries TRBV28 and TRBJ2-4; 7 positions match TRBD1. V dropped 7 bases and J dropped 4; count of bases not matched to a gene: 16. Germline-derived CDR1 and CDR2 are MDHEN and SYDVKM. CDR3 length: 17 amino acids. The CDR3 sequence: CASTAPRRQGLKNIQYF. The CDR3 DNA follows: TGTGCCAGCACAGCCCCAAGGAGACAGGGTTTAAAAAACATTCAGTACTTC.

The gene calls are TRBV28 and TRBJ1-5; 7 nucleotides match TRBD1. The ends lost 0 bases at V and 3 bases at J; junction bases unmatched: 2. The CDR3 has 15 amino acids. CDR1 is MDHEN and CDR2 is SYDVKM in the germline V gene. The CDR3 is CASSLWTGNNQPQHF. CDR3 coding DNA: TGTGCCAGCAGTTTATGGACAGGGAACAATCAGCCCCAGCATTTT. Drawing the rest from reference TRBV28 and TRBJ1-5, the complete variable domain is DVKVTQSSRYLVKRTGEKVFLECVQDMDHENMFWYRQDPGLGLRLIYFSYDVKMKEKGDIPEGYSVSREKKERFSLILESASTNQTSMYLCASSLWTGNNQPQHFGDGTRLSIL.

The chain joins TRBV27 to TRBJ2-7; perhaps TRBD2 as D (5 bases). The CDR3 totals 16 residues. Trimming left V 6 bases short and J 4 bases short, with 22 bases between. Germline CDR1 reads MNHEY; CDR2 reads SMNVEV (reference sequence). This CDR3 reads CASSIGPGVPSYEQYF. CDR3 coding DNA: TGTGCCAGCAGCATCGGGCCCGGGGTTCCGTCTTACGAGCAGTACTTC.